The rows below give T cell receptor beta chains drawn from one sample of a study of beta chain features in type 1 diabetes. Only in-frame clones appear in the TCRdb table, and some are missing; sequencing was by immunoSEQ multiplex PCR. The sample comprises about 620,000 clones, roughly 16% of which are singletons, and approximately 0.093% rests with the top ten. The sample consisted of naive CD4+ T cells from blood. The source is a man younger than 30 in good health. Both conserved end residues are part of each CDR3. The D gene is left open where the match is weak. The size entry is marked missing in some rows and otherwise reads once, few, many or a size class.

clone size: few; V gene: TRBV29-1; D gene: NA; J gene: TRBJ1-5; CDR3 protein: CSVDPPGERGQPQHF; CDR3 DNA: TGCAGCGTTGACCCACCAGGGGAAAGAGGACAGCCCCAGCATTTT
clone size: NA; V gene: TRBV7-9; D gene: TRBD2; J gene: TRBJ2-5; CDR3 protein: CASGVRTSGMKETQYF; CDR3 DNA: TGTGCCAGCGGCGTCAGGACTAGCGGGATGAAGGAGACCCAGTACTTC
clone size: few; V gene: TRBV5-1; D gene: NA; J gene: TRBJ2-5; CDR3 protein: CASSPSRRETQYF; CDR3 DNA: TGCGCCAGCAGCCCATCCCGGAGGGAGACCCAGTACTTC
clone size: NA; V gene: TRBV28; D gene: TRBD1; J gene: TRBJ1-5; CDR3 protein: CASSNRDRAIQPQHF; CDR3 DNA: TGTGCCAGCAGTAACCGGGACAGGGCCATTCAGCCCCAGCATTTT
clone size: few; V gene: TRBV28; D gene: NA; J gene: TRBJ2-1; CDR3 protein: CASSLEGLGDNEQFF; CDR3 DNA: TGTGCCAGCAGTTTAGAGGGGTTGGGGGACAATGAGCAGTTCTTC
clone size: NA; V gene: TRBV20-1; D gene: NA; J gene: TRBJ2-2; CDR3 protein: CSAPGWGELFF; CDR3 DNA: TGCAGTGCCCCCGGGTGGGGGGAGCTGTTTTTT
clone size: few; V gene: TRBV28; D gene: NA; J gene: TRBJ2-3; CDR3 protein: CASRSWGGNTDTQYF; CDR3 DNA: TGTGCCAGCAGATCGTGGGGGGGCAACACAGATACGCAGTATTTT
clone size: few; V gene: TRBV12-5; D gene: TRBD2; J gene: TRBJ2-3; CDR3 protein: CASARGGTDTQYF; CDR3 DNA: TGTGCTAGTGCCCGGGGGGGTACAGATACGCAGTATTTT
clone size: NA; V gene: TRBV10-3; D gene: TRBD1; J gene: TRBJ2-1; CDR3 protein: CAISGGTGLYNEQFF; CDR3 DNA: TGTGCCATCAGTGGGGGGACAGGTCTCTACAATGAGCAGTTCTTC
clone size: few; V gene: TRBV5-6; D gene: TRBD1; J gene: TRBJ1-5; CDR3 protein: CASSLAGQGVQPQHF; CDR3 DNA: TGTGCCAGCAGCTTGGCTGGGCAGGGGGTCCAGCCCCAGCATTTT
clone size: NA; V gene: TRBV18; D gene: NA; J gene: TRBJ1-1; CDR3 protein: CASSPSGTGNTEAFF; CDR3 DNA: TGTGCCAGCTCACCTTCGGGAACCGGGAACACTGAAGCTTTCTTT
clone size: NA; V gene: TRBV6-1; D gene: TRBD1; J gene: TRBJ2-4; CDR3 protein: CAVAPTGVKNIQYF; CDR3 DNA: TGTGCCGTTGCCCCCACAGGGGTCAAAAACATTCAGTACTTC
clone size: NA; V gene: TRBV5-1; D gene: TRBD1; J gene: TRBJ2-3; CDR3 protein: CASGRDRAFTDTQYF; CDR3 DNA: TGCGCCAGCGGGAGGGACAGGGCATTTACAGATACGCAGTATTTT
clone size: many; V gene: TRBV5-4; D gene: NA; J gene: TRBJ2-1; CDR3 protein: CASSRGRFQSYNEQFF; CDR3 DNA: TGTGCCAGCAGCCGCGGTAGGTTCCAGTCCTACAATGAGCAGTTCTTC
clone size: NA; V gene: TRBV6-1; D gene: NA; J gene: TRBJ2-7; CDR3 protein: CASSAIVTEPAYEQYF; CDR3 DNA: TGTGCCAGCAGTGCCATCGTGACAGAACCAGCCTACGAGCAGTACTTC
clone size: NA; V gene: TRBV29-1; D gene: NA; J gene: TRBJ1-6; CDR3 protein: CSVRVGYNSPLHF; CDR3 DNA: TGCAGCGTTAGGGTGGGGTATAATTCACCCCTCCACTTT
clone size: few; V gene: TRBV9; D gene: NA; J gene: TRBJ2-2; CDR3 protein: CASRRQDERTGELFF; CDR3 DNA: TGTGCCAGCCGACGACAGGACGAGCGTACCGGGGAGCTGTTTTTT
clone size: NA; V gene: TRBV30; D gene: NA; J gene: TRBJ1-1; CDR3 protein: CAWNVPPTEAFF; CDR3 DNA: TGTGCCTGGAATGTCCCTCCGACCGAAGCTTTCTTT
clone size: few; V gene: TRBV5-1; D gene: NA; J gene: TRBJ2-7; CDR3 protein: CASSTTGTSYEQYF; CDR3 DNA: TGCGCCAGCAGCACTACAGGGACCTCCTACGAGCAGTACTTC
clone size: few; V gene: TRBV27; D gene: NA; J gene: TRBJ2-1; CDR3 protein: CASSLRGSDEQFF; CDR3 DNA: TGTGCCAGCAGTTTAAGGGGATCTGATGAGCAGTTCTTC
clone size: NA; V gene: TRBV28; D gene: NA; J gene: TRBJ2-2; CDR3 protein: CASSTTTPTGELFF; CDR3 DNA: TGTGCCAGCAGTACCACGACTCCGACCGGGGAGCTGTTTTTT
clone size: NA; V gene: TRBV27; D gene: NA; J gene: TRBJ1-2; CDR3 protein: CASSLTLRRGPRGYTF; CDR3 DNA: TGTGCCAGCAGTTTAACCCTTCGCCGCGGCCCTCGGGGCTACACCTTC